Each of the 14 T cell receptor beta chains below was sequenced from the same sample in a study of blood T cell repertoires in COVID-19. TCRdb's copy holds only in-frame clones and misses some; the assay was immunoSEQ multiplex PCR. The table has about 190,000 clones, 80% to 90% seen once. Source material: peripheral blood. The receptors were sampled from an elderly woman with acute or convalescent COVID-19.

The chain joins TRBV7-2 to TRBJ1-2; 7 nucleotides agree with TRBD1. Germline lookup yields CDR1 SGHTA and CDR2 FQGNSA. This CDR3 has 15 residues. The V segment lost 2 bases and the J segment 6 bases; nucleotides outside the gene matches: 9. The CDR3 here is CASSLYQGGDNGYTF. Written as DNA, the CDR3 is TGTGCCAGCAGCTTATATCAAGGGGGCGATAATGGCTACACCTTC.

V is TRBV28 and J is TRBJ2-7, with D possibly TRBD2 on 6 matching bases. Trimming left V 6 bases short and J 4 bases short, with 13 bases between. This CDR3 region has 13 residues. Per the germline V gene, CDR1 is MDHEN and CDR2 is SYDVKM. CDR3 sequence reads: CASRQRAGYEQYF. In DNA form, the CDR3 reads TGTGCCAGCAGGCAAAGGGCGGGGTACGAGCAGTACTTC.

In regard to this clone: This sample includes further DNA sequences coding for the same CDR3. This chain joins TRBV18 and TRBJ2-2; D remains unclear. Deletions cut 1 base from V and 0 bases from J, with 3 bases between. The V gene's germline CDR1 is KGHSH and CDR2 LQKENI. This CDR3 is 14 amino acids long. This CDR3 is CASSPLANTGELFF. In DNA form, the CDR3 reads TGTGCCAGCTCACCACTAGCGAACACCGGGGAGCTGTTTTTT.

The chain recombines TRBV18 with TRBJ1-1; the match to TRBD1 covers 8 bases. CDR3 length: 16 amino acids. Germline CDR1 KGHSH, CDR2 LQKENI. After removal of 2 bases from V and 0 bases from J, the junction contained 5 bases not matched to a gene. CDR3 nucleotides: TGTGCCAGCTCACCAGGACAGGGAAGGCTGAACACTGAAGCTTTCTTT. Translating gives CASSPGQGRLNTEAFF.

The chain links TRBV5-4 to TRBJ2-5; D is uncertain. Trimming cost V 5 bases and J 2 bases, with 10 bases left between them. This CDR3 has 13 residues. CDR1 is SGHNT and CDR2 is YYREEE in the germline V gene (reference sequence). The CDR3 sequence is CASRFGGQETQYF. The CDR3 nucleotides are TGTGCCAGCAGATTCGGCGGACAAGAGACCCAGTACTTC.

The chain carries TRBV5-1 and TRBJ2-7, with 13 bases identical to TRBD2. Trimming took 7 bases from V and 2 from J; bases not matched to a gene: 18. The germline V gene encodes CDR1 SGHRS and CDR2 YFSETQ. The CDR3 sequence is 19 residues long. The CDR3 DNA follows: TGCGCCAGCCCCCTTGGCCCCCGACTAGCGGGAGGAAGAACCTACGAGCAGTACTTC. This translates into CASPLGPRLAGGRTYEQYF.

The chain uses TRBV30 and TRBJ2-2; TRBD1 is a possible D gene (5 bases). This CDR3 contains 13 residues. From germline, CDR1 is GTSNPN and CDR2 SVGIG (reference sequence). Between the trimmed V and J ends, which lost 4 bases and 6 bases, there was a span of 12 bases. CDR3: CAWTTQGSGELFF. The CDR3 DNA reads TGTGCCTGGACCACCCAGGGATCCGGGGAGCTGTTTTTT.

The rearrangement uses TRBV18 and TRBJ1-2, with TRBD1 as a possible D gene (6 bases). CDR1 is KGHSH and CDR2 is LQKENI in the germline V gene. The CDR3 spans 14 residues. V lost 4 bases and J 8 bases, leaving 17 bases between the germline ends. The chain's CDR3 is CASSLREGDSGYTF. CDR3 DNA: TGTGCCAGCTCACTACGAGAGGGGGATAGCGGCTACACCTTC. The full variable domain, rest sourced from reference TRBV18 and TRBJ1-2, is NAGVMQNPRHLVRRRGQEARLRCSPMKGHSHVYWYRQLPEEGLKFMVYLQKENIIDESGMPKERFSAEFPKEGPSILRIQQVVRGDSAAYFCASSLREGDSGYTFGSGTRLTVV.

The genes are TRBV5-6 and TRBJ2-7, with 8 bases aligning to TRBD1. This CDR3 region has 14 residues. V shed 5 bases and J 3 bases; nucleotides not matched to a gene: 7. Looked up from germline, CDR1 is SGHDT and CDR2 is YYEEEE. In nucleotides, the CDR3 is TGTGCCAGCAGTCCCAGACAGGGGCGCTACGAGCAGTACTTC. Translated, it gives CASSPRQGRYEQYF.

The chain combines TRBV24-1 with TRBJ2-2; TRBD2 matches 9 bases. The length of the CDR3 is 16 residues. V lost 3 bases, J lost 0 bases, and 1 base stayed unmatched. Per germline, CDR1 KGHDR and CDR2 SFDVKD. CDR3 residues: CATSDRLAANTGELFF. In DNA, the CDR3 is TGTGCCACCAGTGATCGACTAGCGGCGAACACCGGGGAGCTGTTTTTT.

The chain has TRBV24-1 and TRBJ2-1; 14 positions agree with TRBD2. The V gene's germline CDR1 is KGHDR and CDR2 SFDVKD. J gave up 2 bases and V 5 bases, and 7 bases lay outside the gene matches. The CDR3 spans 18 residues. CDR3 nucleotide sequence: TGTGCCACCAGTGGTGCCGGGACTAGCGGGAGTCCCTACAATGAGCAGTTCTTC. Translated, it gives CATSGAGTSGSPYNEQFF.

The CDR3 sequence: CASSRDRGHEQYF. The CDR3 nucleotides read TGTGCCAGCAGTAGGGACAGGGGCCACGAGCAGTACTTC. The rearrangement joins TRBV5-6 to TRBJ2-7; 10 nucleotides align to TRBD1. The germline CDR1 and CDR2 sequences are SGHDT and YYEEEE. The CDR3 loop spans 13 amino acids. Trimming took 5 bases from V and 5 from J; bases not matched to a gene: 4. Drawing the rest from reference TRBV5-6 and TRBJ2-7, the complete variable domain is DAGVTQSPTHLIKTRGQQVTLRCSPKSGHDTVSWYQQALGQGPQFIFQYYEEEERQRGNFPDRFSGHQFPNYSSELNVNALLLGDSALYLCASSRDRGHEQYFGPGTRLTVT.

This clone was seen only a few times. The V gene is TRBV28, the J gene TRBJ1-1, with no clear D. This CDR3 region has 12 residues. The V and J ends lost 3 bases and 7 bases respectively, with 9 bases between them. CDR1 and CDR2 (germline): MDHEN, SYDVKM. The DNA for the CDR3 is TGTGCCAGCAGTTTGAGCGGACTTGAAGCTTTCTTT. It yields the protein CASSLSGLEAFF.

The chain has TRBV6-6 and TRBJ2-5, with D tentatively TRBD2 (5 bases). The germline V gene has CDR1 MNHNY and CDR2 SVGAGI (reference sequence). The CDR3 totals 16 residues. V dropped 2 bases and J dropped 5 bases, with 18 bases sitting between them. The CDR3 is CASSYGPEGTSETQYF. For the CDR3, the DNA is TGTGCCAGCAGTTACGGGCCCGAGGGTACCTCGGAGACCCAGTACTTC.